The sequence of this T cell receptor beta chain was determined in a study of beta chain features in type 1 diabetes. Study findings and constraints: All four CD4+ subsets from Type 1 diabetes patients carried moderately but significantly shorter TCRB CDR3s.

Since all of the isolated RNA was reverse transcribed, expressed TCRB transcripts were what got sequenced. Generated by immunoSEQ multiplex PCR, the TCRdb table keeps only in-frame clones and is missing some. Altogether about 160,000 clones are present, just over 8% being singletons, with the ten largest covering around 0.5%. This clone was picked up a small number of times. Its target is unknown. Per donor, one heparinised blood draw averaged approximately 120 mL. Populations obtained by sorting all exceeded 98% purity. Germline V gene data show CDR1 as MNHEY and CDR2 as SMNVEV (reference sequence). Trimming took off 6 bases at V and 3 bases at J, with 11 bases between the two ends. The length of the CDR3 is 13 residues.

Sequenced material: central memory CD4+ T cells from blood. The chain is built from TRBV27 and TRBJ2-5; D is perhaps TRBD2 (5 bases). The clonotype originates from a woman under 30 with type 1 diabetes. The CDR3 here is CASSPMREETQYF. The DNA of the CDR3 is TGTGCCAGCAGCCCTATGCGGGAAGAGACCCAGTACTTC.